This T cell receptor beta chain was profiled in a study of blood T cell repertoires in COVID-19. Study summary: Acute and convalescent COVID-19 samples came from the United States, Italy and Spain.

Only in-frame clones appear in the TCRdb table, and some are missing; sequencing was by immunoSEQ multiplex PCR. Here the sample spans more than 70,000 clones, roughly 80% being singletons. This clone has a handful of counts. Germline CDR1 and CDR2: SGHDT and YYEEEE. The CDR3 consists of 15 residues. Trimming took 4 bases from V and 2 from J, leaving 15 bases between them. Sequencing used peripheral blood. This chain joins TRBV5-6 and TRBJ1-2; a weak D match, TRBD1 (5 bases). The origin of this receptor is a woman aged 70 to 79 with acute or convalescent COVID-19. The CDR3 DNA reads as TGTGCCAGCAGCCTTGGCAGGGTTACCAACTATGGCTACACCTTC. This translates into CASSLGRVTNYGYTF.